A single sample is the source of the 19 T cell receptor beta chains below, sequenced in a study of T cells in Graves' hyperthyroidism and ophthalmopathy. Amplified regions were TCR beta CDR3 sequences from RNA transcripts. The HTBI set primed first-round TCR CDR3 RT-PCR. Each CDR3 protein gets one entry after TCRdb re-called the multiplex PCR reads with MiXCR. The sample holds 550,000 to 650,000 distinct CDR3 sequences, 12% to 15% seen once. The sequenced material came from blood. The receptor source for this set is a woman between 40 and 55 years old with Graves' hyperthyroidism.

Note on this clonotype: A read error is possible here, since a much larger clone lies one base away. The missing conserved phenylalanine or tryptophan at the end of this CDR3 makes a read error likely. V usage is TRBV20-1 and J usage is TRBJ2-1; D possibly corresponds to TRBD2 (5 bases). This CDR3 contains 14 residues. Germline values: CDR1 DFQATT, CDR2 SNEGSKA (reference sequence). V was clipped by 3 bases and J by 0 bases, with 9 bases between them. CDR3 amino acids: CSASRGSSYNEQFV. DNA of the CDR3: TGCAGTGCTAGCCGGGGTAGCTCCTACAATGAGCAGTTCGTC.

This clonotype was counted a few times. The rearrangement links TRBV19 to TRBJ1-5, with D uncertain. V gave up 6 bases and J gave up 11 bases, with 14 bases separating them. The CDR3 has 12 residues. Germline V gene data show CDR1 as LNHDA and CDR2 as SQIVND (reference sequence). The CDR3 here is CASSSGPFSQHF. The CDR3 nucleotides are TGTGCCAGTAGCAGCGGGCCTTTTTCCCAGCATTTT.

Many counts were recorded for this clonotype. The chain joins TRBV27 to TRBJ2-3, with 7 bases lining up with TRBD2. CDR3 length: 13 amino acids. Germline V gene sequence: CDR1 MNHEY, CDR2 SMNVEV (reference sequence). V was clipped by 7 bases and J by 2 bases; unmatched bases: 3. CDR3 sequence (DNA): TGTGCCAGCATGCGGGACTACACAGATACGCAGTATTTT. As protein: CASMRDYTDTQYF.

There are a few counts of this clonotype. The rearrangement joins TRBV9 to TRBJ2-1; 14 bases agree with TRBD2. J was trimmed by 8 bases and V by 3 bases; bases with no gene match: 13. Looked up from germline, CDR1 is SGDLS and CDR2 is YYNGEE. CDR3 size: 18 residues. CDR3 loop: CASSGNPRLAGGPDEQFF. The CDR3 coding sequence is TGTGCCAGCAGCGGAAATCCTCGACTAGCGGGAGGGCCAGATGAGCAGTTCTTC.

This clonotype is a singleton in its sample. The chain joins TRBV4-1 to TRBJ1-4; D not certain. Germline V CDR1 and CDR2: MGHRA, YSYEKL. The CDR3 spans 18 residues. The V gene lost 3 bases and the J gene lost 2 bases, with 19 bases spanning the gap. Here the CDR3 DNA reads TGCGCCAGCAGCCAGGTTGGGTATCCCGACGGGACTAATGAAAAACTGTTTTTT. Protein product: CASSQVGYPDGTNEKLFF.

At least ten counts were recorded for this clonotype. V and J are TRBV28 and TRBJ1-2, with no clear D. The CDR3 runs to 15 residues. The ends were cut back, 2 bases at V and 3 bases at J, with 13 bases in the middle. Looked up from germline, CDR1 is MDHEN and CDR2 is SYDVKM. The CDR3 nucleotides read TGTGCCAGCAGTTTACCCTGGGCGGCAGACTATGGCTACACCTTC. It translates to CASSLPWAADYGYTF.

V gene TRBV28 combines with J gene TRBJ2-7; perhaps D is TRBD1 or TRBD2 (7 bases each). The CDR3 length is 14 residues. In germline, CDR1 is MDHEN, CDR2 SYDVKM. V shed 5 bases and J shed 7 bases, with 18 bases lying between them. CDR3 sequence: CASSPQGGVGEQYF. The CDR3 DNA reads TGTGCCAGCAGTCCTCAGGGGGGGGTAGGAGAGCAGTACTTC.

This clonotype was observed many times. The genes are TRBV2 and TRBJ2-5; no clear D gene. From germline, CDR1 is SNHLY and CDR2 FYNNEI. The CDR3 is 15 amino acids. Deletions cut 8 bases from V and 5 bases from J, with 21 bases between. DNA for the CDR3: TGTGCCAGCTCACTGTCGGGCGCGCCCGGGGAGACCCAGTACTTC. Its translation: CASSLSGAPGETQYF.

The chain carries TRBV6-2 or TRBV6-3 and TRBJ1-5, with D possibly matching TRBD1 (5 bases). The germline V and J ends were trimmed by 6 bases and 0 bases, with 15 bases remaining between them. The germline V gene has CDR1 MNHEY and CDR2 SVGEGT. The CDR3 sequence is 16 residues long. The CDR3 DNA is TGTGCCAGCAGGGGCCCAGGGACGGATAGCAATCAGCCCCAGCATTTT. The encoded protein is CASRGPGTDSNQPQHF.

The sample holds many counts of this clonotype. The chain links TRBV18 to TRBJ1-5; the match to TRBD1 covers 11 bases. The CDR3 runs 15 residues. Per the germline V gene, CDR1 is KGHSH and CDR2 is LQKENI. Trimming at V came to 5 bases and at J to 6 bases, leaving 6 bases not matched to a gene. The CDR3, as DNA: TGTGCCAGCTCAACAGGACAGGGGGCAGGTCAGCCCCAGCATTTT. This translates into CASSTGQGAGQPQHF.

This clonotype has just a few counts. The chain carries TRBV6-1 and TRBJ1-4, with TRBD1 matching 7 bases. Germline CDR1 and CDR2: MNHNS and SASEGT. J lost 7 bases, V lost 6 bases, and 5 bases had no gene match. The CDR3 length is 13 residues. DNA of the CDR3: TGTGCCAGCAGACAGGGGTGGGCTGAAAAACTGTTTTTT. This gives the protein CASRQGWAEKLFF.

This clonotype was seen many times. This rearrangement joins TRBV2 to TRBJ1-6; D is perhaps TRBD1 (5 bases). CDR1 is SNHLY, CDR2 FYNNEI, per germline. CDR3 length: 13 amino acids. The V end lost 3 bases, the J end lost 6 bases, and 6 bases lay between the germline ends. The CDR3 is CASSETVNSPLHF. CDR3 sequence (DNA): TGTGCCAGCAGTGAGACAGTTAATTCACCCCTCCACTTT.

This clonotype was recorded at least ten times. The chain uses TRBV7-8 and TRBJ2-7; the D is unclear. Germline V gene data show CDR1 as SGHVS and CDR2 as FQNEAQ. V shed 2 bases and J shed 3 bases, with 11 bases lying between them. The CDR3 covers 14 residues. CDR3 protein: CASSLLAANYEQYF. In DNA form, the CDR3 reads TGTGCCAGCAGCTTACTTGCGGCTAACTACGAGCAGTACTTC.

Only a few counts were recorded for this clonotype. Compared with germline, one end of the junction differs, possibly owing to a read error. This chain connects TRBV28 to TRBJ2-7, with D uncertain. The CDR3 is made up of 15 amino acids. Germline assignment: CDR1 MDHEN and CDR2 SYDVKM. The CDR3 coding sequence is TGTGCCAGCAGCCTATACCCCGGCCCCCAATACGAGCAGTGCTTC. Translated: CASSLYPGPQYEQCF.

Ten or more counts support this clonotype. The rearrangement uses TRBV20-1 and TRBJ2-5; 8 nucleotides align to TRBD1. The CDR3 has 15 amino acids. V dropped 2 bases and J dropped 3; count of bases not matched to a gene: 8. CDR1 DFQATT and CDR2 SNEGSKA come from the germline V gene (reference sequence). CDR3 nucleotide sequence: TGCAGTGCTAGAAAGGCCCCGGACAGGGAAGAGACCCAGTACTTC. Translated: CSARKAPDREETQYF.

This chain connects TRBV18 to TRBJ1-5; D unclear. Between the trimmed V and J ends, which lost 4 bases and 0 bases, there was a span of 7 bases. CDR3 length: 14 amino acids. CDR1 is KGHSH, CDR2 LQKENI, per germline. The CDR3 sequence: CASSLDLSNQPQHF. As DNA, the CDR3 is TGTGCCAGCTCACTGGACCTTAGCAATCAGCCCCAGCATTTT.

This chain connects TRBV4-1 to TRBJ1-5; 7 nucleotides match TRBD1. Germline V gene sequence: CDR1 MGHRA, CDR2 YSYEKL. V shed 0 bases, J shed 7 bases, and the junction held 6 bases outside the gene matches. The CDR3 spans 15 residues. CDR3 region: CASSQDTGVVQPQHF. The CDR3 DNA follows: TGCGCCAGCAGCCAAGATACAGGGGTAGTCCAGCCCCAGCATTTT.

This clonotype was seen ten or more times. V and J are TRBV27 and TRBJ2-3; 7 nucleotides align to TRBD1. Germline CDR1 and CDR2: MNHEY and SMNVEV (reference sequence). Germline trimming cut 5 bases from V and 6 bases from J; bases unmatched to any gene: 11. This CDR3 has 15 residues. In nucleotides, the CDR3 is TGTGCCAGCAGTCCAGTGAGACAGGGTCTCGATACGCAGTATTTT. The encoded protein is CASSPVRQGLDTQYF.

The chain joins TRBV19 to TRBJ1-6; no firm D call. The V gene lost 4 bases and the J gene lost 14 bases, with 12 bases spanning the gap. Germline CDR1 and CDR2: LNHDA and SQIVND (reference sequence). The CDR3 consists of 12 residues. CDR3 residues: CASSTPPAALHF. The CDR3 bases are TGTGCCAGTAGTACACCCCCGGCGGCCCTCCACTTT. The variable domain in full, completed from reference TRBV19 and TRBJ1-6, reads DGGITQSPKYLFRKEGQNVTLSCEQNLNHDAMYWYRQDPGQGLRLIYYSQIVNDFQKGDIAEGYSVSREKKESFPLTVTSAQKNPTAFYLCASSTPPAALHFGNGTRLTVT.